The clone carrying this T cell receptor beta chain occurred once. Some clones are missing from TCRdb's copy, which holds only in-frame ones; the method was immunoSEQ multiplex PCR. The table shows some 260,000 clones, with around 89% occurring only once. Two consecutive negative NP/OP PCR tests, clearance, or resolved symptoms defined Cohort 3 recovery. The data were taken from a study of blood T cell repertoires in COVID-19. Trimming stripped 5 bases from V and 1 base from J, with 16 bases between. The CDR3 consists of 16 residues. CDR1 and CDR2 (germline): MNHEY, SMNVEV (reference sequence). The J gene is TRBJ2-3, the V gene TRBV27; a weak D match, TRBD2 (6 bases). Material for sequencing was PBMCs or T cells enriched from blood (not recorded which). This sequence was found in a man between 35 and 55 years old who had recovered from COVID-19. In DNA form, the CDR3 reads TGTGCCAGCAGTCGCACGGGGAGGTATGGCACAGATACGCAGTATTTT. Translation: CASSRTGRYGTDTQYF.